The 13 T cell receptor beta chains in this list originate from one sample, sequenced in a study of cytotoxic CD8 clonotypes in ibrutinib-treated CLL. Data came from immunoSEQ multiplex PCR; TCRdb stores just in-frame clones and leaves some out. Altogether more than 200,000 clones are present, 79% being singletons, with the ten largest covering over 9.5%. The material was PBMCs, obtained after 12 months of ibrutinib treatment. These receptors all stem from a human donor with chronic lymphocytic leukemia.

This clone has just one count. This chain connects TRBV19 to TRBJ2-1, with 10 nucleotides matching TRBD1. Losses at the gene ends were 5 bases for V and 10 bases for J; bases not matched to a gene: 11. This CDR3 is built from 15 residues. CDR1 is LNHDA, CDR2 SQIVND, per germline (reference sequence). CDR3 nucleotide sequence: TGTGCCAGTAGTCCCCCCGGGACAGGGGACAGGGAGCAGTTCTTC. Translating gives CASSPPGTGDREQFF.

The chain joins TRBV10-2 to TRBJ1-1, with D perhaps TRBD1 (6 bases). Trimming left V 6 bases short and J 4 bases short, with 18 bases between. The CDR3 runs 15 residues. CDR1 WSHSY and CDR2 SAAADI come from the germline V gene. CDR3 amino acids: CASRKGGRLGTEAFF. The CDR3 DNA reads TGCGCCAGCAGGAAGGGGGGACGTCTCGGCACTGAAGCTTTCTTT.

The chain is built from TRBV15 and TRBJ1-1, with D possibly matching TRBD1 (5 bases). CDR1 is LNHNV and CDR2 is YYDKDF in the germline V gene (reference sequence). Trimming took off 0 bases at V and 1 base at J, with 6 bases between the two ends. The CDR3 runs to 14 residues. The CDR3, as DNA: TGTGCCACCAGCAGAGACAGGGCGAACACTGAAGCTTTCTTT. This encodes CATSRDRANTEAFF.

This chain connects TRBV5-1 to TRBJ2-7, with 12 bases fitting TRBD2. The CDR3 loop spans 17 amino acids. Per the germline V gene, CDR1 is SGHRS and CDR2 is YFSETQ. After removal of 5 bases from V and 1 base from J, the junction contained 10 bases not matched to a gene. The CDR3 protein is CASRLNGLAGTSYEQYF. CDR3 DNA: TGCGCCAGCAGGCTGAACGGACTAGCGGGGACATCCTACGAGCAGTACTTC.

The J gene is TRBJ2-2, the V gene TRBV5-1, with D possibly being TRBD2 (6 bases). Trimming took off 0 bases at V and 2 bases at J, with 14 bases between the two ends. The CDR3 loop spans 17 amino acids. Germline V gives CDR1 SGHRS, CDR2 YFSETQ. In DNA, the CDR3 is TGCGCCAGCAGCTTGGGACCGGCGGGGACTAACACCGGGGAGCTGTTTTTT. Its translation is CASSLGPAGTNTGELFF.

The genes are TRBV2 and TRBJ1-6; 7 bases match TRBD1. The germline CDR1 and CDR2 sequences are SNHLY and FYNNEI. The junction had 8 bases not matched to a gene; V was cut back by 6 bases and J by 9 bases. The CDR3 loop spans 14 amino acids. CDR3 loop: CASSETGVRSPLHF. Written as DNA, the CDR3 is TGTGCCAGCAGCGAAACAGGGGTACGTTCACCCCTCCACTTT.

The genes are TRBV28 and TRBJ2-7; 8 bases are shared with TRBD1. Trimming took 6 bases from V and 2 from J; bases not matched to a gene: 6. CDR3 size: 14 residues. The V gene's germline CDR1 is MDHEN and CDR2 SYDVKM. CDR3 DNA: TGTGCCAGCAGAATAGGACAGGGAACCTACGAGCAGTACTTC. Protein product: CASRIGQGTYEQYF.

The chain combines TRBV28 with TRBJ1-5, with D perhaps TRBD1 (5 bases). This CDR3 region has 14 residues. Germline CDR1 is MDHEN and CDR2 is SYDVKM. V was pared by 7 bases and J by 5 bases, with 15 bases between. The CDR3: CASTRAPLDQPQHF. The CDR3 DNA reads TGTGCCAGCACCAGGGCTCCCCTCGATCAGCCCCAGCATTTT. Full variable domain (outside the CDR3, taken from reference TRBV28 and TRBJ1-5): DVKVTQSSRYLVKRTGEKVFLECVQDMDHENMFWYRQDPGLGLRLIYFSYDVKMKEKGDIPEGYSVSREKKERFSLILESASTNQTSMYLCASTRAPLDQPQHFGDGTRLSIL.

The chain couples TRBV18 to TRBJ2-2; D gene uncertain. This CDR3 is 13 amino acids long. The germline V gene encodes CDR1 KGHSH and CDR2 LQKENI. V was shortened by 2 bases and J by 1 base, with 2 bases between the two germline ends. CDR3 sequence: CASSPGNTGELFF. CDR3 coding DNA: TGTGCCAGCTCACCAGGGAACACCGGGGAGCTGTTTTTT.

This clone was detected a few times. The rearrangement uses TRBV5-1 and TRBJ2-1, with D possibly being TRBD2 (5 bases). This CDR3 has 14 residues. Germline CDR1 is SGHRS and CDR2 is YFSETQ. V lost 0 bases and J 8 bases, leaving 12 bases between the germline ends. DNA of the CDR3: TGCGCCAGCAGCTTGGATCCTAGCAGCGATGAGCAGTTCTTC. Translating gives CASSLDPSSDEQFF.

The V and J genes are TRBV7-9 and TRBJ1-1, with a possible D match to TRBD1 (6 bases). Germline CDR1 is SEHNR and CDR2 is FQNEAQ (reference sequence). The CDR3 has 13 residues. V lost 6 bases, J lost 4 bases, and 12 bases lay in between. CDR3 sequence reads: CASRPGQSTEAFF. In DNA form, the CDR3 reads TGTGCCAGCAGACCAGGACAGTCCACTGAAGCTTTCTTT.

The V and J genes are TRBV5-1 and TRBJ1-3; D is unclear. V was clipped by 0 bases and J by 0 bases, with 10 bases between them. Germline CDR1 reads SGHRS; CDR2 reads YFSETQ. The CDR3 is 16 residues long. The CDR3 sequence is CASSLDLGISGNTIYF. CDR3 coding DNA: TGCGCCAGCAGCTTGGATTTAGGGATCTCTGGAAACACCATATATTTT.

This rearrangement joins TRBV6-5 to TRBJ1-5; D not resolved. The CDR3 consists of 13 residues. V was cut by 5 bases and J by 4 bases, with 9 bases left in between. Germline V gene data show CDR1 as MNHEY and CDR2 as SVGAGI. The CDR3 reads CASSRRENQPQHF. As DNA, the CDR3 is TGTGCCAGCAGTCGTCGGGAGAATCAGCCCCAGCATTTT.